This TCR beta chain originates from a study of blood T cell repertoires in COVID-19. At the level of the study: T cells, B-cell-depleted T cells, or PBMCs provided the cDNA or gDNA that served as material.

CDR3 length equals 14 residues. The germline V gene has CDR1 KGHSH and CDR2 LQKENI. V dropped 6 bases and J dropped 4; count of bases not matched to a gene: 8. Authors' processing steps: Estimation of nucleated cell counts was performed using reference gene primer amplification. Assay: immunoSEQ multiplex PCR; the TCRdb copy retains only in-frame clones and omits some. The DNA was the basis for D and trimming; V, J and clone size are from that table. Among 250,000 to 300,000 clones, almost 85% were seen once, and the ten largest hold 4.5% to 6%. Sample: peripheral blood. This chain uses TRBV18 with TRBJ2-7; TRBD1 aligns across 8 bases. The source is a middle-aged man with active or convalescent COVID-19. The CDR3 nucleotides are TGTGCCAGCTCCTTGGCAGGGGGCTCGTACGAGCAGTACTTC. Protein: CASSLAGGSYEQYF.